This entry concerns a single T cell receptor beta chain. The antigen remains unidentified. This entry belongs to a study of shared clonotypes between healthy human individuals. The CDR3 runs 16 residues. Participating donors were healthy, HIV-negative adults free of recent acute infections or vaccinations. At the deep level, the assay was run. The unsorted PBMC replicate PCRs were performed with roughly 300 ng DNA, around 27,000 T cell genomes. Profiling relied on immunoSEQ multiplex PCR, and the TCRdb table lists in-frame clones only, not all of them. The sample shows 450,000 to 500,000 clones, almost 80% of them seen only once. Whole-study results and caveats: Few donors restricted represented genetic and exposure-history diversity.

The sample consisted of PBMCs. The chain uses TRBV1 and TRBJ2-5; TRBD1 is taken as the D call from the table, unchecked against the DNA. TRBV1 has pseudogene status. This receptor was obtained from a woman aged 40 to 50 in good health. Some clones in this sample may be carry-over from other donors' samples. Here the CDR3 DNA reads TGCACCAGCAGGCGCTACAGGGGACTGGGGCAAGAGACCCAGTACTTC. Protein sequence: CTSRRYRGLGQETQYF.